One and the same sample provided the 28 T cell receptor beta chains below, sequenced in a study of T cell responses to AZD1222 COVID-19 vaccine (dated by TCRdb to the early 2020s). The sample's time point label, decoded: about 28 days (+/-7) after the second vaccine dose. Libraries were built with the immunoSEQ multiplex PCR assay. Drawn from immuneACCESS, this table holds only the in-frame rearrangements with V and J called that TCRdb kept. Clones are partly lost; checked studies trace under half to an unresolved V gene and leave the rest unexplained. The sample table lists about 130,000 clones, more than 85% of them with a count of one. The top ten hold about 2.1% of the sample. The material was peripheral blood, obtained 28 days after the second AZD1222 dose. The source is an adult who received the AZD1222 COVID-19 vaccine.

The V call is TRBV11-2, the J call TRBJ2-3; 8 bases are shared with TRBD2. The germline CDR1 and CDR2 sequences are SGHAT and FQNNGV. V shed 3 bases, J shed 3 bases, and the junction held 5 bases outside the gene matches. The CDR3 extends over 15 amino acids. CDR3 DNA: TGTGCCAGCAGCTTCCAGCGGGAGTATACAGATACGCAGTATTTT. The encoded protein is CASSFQREYTDTQYF.

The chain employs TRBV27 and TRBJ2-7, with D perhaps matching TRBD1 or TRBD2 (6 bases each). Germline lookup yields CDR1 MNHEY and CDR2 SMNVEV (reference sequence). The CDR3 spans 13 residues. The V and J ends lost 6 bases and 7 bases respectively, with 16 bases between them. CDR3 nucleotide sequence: TGTGCCAGCAGCCACGGGGGCGGGTGGGAGCAGTACTTC. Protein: CASSHGGGWEQYF.

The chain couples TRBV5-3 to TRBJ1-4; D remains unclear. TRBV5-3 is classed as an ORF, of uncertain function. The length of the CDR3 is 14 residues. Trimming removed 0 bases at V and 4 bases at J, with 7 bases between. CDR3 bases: TGTGCCAGAAGCTTGGTCGTAAATAATGAAAAACTGTTTTTT. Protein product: CARSLVVNNEKLFF.

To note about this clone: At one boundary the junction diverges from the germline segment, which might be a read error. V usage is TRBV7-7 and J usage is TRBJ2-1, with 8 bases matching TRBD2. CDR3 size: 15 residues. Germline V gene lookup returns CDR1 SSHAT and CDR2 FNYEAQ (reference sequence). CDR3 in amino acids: CASSFSSGRMYEQFF. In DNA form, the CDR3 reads TGTGCTAGCAGCTTTTCCAGCGGGAGAATGTATGAGCAGTTCTTC.

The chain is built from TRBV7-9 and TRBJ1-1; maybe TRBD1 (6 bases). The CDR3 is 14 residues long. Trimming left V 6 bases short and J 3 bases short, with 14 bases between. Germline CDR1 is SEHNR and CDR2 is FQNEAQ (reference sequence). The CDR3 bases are TGTGCCAGCAGTCGTCAGGGGAGCTACACTGAAGCTTTCTTT. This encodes CASSRQGSYTEAFF. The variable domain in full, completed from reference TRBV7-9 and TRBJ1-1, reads DTGVSQNPRHKITKRGQNVTFRCDPISEHNRLYWYRQTLGQGPEFLTYFQNEAQLEKSRLLSDRFSAERPKGSFSTLEIQRTEQGDSAMYLCASSRQGSYTEAFFGQGTRLTVV.

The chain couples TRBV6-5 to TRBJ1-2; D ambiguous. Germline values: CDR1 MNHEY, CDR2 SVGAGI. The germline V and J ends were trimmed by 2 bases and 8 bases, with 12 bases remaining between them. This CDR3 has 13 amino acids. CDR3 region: CASSYRAYRGYTF. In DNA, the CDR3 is TGTGCCAGCAGTTACAGGGCGTATCGGGGCTACACCTTC.

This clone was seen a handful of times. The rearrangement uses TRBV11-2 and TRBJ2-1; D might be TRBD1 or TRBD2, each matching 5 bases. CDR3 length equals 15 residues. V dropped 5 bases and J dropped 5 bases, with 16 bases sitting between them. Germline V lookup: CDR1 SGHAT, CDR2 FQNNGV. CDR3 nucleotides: TGTGCCAGCAGCGTCGGGGCAGCTGGAAACAATGAGCAGTTCTTC. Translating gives CASSVGAAGNNEQFF.

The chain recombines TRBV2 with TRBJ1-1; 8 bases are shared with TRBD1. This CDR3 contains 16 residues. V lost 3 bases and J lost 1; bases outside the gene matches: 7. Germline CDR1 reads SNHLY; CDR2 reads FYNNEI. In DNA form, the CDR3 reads TGTGCCAGCAGTGAGACTCGGACAGGGAGGAACACTGAAGCTTTCTTT. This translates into CASSETRTGRNTEAFF.

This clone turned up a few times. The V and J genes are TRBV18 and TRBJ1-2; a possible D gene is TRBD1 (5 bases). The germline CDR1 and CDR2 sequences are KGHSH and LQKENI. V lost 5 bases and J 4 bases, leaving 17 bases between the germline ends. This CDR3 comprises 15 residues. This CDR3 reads CASSFPGIEAYGYTF. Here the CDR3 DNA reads TGTGCCAGCTCATTCCCAGGGATCGAGGCCTATGGCTACACCTTC.

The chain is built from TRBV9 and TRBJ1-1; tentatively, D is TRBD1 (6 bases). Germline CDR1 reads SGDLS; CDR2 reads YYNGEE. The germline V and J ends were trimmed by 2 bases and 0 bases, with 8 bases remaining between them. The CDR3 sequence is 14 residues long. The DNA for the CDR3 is TGTGCCAGCAGCGTGGGGGCCCTGAACACTGAAGCTTTCTTT. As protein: CASSVGALNTEAFF.

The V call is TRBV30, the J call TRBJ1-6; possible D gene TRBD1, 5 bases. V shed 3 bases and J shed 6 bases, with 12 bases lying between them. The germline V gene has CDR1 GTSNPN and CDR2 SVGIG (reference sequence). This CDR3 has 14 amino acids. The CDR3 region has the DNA TGTGCCTGGAGGTCGACAGCCCCTAATTCACCCCTCCACTTT. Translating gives CAWRSTAPNSPLHF.

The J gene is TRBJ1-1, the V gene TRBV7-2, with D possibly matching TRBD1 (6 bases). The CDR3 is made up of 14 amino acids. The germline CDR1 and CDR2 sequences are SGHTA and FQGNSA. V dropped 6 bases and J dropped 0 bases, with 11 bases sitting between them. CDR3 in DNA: TGTGCCAGCAGTCAACAGGGATTGAACACTGAAGCTTTCTTT. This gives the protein CASSQQGLNTEAFF. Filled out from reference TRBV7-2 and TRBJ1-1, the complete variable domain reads GAGVSQSPSNKVTEKGKDVELRCDPISGHTALYWYRQSLGQGLEFLIYFQGNSAPDKSGLPSDRFSAERTGGSVSTLTIQRTQQEDSAVYLCASSQQGLNTEAFFGQGTRLTVV.

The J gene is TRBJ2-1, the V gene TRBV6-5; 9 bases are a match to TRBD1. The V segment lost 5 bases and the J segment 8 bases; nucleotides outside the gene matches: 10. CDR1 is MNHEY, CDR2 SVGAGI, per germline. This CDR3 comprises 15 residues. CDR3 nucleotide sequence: TGTGCCAGCAGTCTACAGGGGGCCCTCGACGATGAGCAGTTCTTC. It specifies CASSLQGALDDEQFF.

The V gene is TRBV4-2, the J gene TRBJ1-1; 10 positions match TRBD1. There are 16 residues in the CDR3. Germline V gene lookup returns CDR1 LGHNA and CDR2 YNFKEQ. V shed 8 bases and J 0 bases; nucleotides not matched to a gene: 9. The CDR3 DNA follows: TGTGCCAGCGGGGACAGGGGCCTTCCTATGAACACTGAAGCTTTCTTT. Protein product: CASGDRGLPMNTEAFF.

The CDR3 region is CASSEQGEGDSPLHF. In DNA form, the CDR3 reads TGTGCCAGCAGTGAACAGGGGGAAGGGGATTCACCCCTCCACTTT. This chain uses TRBV2 with TRBJ1-6, with 7 positions matching TRBD1. Germline values: CDR1 SNHLY, CDR2 FYNNEI. The V gene end was trimmed by 2 bases and the J gene end by 8 bases; junction bases not matched to a gene: 6. This CDR3 comprises 15 residues.

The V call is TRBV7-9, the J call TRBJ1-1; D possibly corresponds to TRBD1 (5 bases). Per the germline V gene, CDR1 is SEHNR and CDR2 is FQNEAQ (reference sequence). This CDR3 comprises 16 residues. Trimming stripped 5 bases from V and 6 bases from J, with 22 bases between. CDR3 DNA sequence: TGTGCCAGCAGCCACCCATCTAGGGACGTTATCGCTGAAGCTTTCTTT. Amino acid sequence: CASSHPSRDVIAEAFF.

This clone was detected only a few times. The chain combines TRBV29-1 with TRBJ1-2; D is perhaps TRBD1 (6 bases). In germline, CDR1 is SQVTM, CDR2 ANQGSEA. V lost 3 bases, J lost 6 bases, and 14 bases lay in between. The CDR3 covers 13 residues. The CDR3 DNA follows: TGCAGCGTTGATCGGTCAGGGGAAGATGGCTACACCTTC. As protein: CSVDRSGEDGYTF.

The CDR3 loop is CASSDRDYGYTF. CDR3 DNA sequence: TGTGCCAGCAGTGACAGGGACTATGGCTACACCTTC. This chain joins TRBV12-3 or TRBV12-4 and TRBJ1-2; 7 nucleotides match TRBD1. The CDR3 length is 12 residues. The ends lost 5 bases at V and 3 bases at J; junction bases unmatched: 0.

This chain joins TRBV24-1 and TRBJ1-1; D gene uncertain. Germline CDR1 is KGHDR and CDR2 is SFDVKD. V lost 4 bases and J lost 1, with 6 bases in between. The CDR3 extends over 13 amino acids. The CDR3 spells CATSDPANTEAFF. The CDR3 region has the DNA TGTGCCACCAGTGACCCAGCGAACACTGAAGCTTTCTTT.

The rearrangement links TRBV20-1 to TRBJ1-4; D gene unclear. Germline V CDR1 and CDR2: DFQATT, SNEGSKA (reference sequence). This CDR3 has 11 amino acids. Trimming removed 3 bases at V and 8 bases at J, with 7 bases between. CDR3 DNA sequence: TGCAGTGCTAGTTCCAGGGAAAAACTGTTTTTT. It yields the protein CSASSREKLFF.

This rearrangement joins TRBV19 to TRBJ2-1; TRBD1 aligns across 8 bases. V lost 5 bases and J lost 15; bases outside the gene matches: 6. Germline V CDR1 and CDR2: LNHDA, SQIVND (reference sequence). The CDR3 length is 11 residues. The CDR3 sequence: CASSRDRRLFF. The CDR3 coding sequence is TGTGCCAGTAGTCGGGACAGGAGGCTGTTCTTC.

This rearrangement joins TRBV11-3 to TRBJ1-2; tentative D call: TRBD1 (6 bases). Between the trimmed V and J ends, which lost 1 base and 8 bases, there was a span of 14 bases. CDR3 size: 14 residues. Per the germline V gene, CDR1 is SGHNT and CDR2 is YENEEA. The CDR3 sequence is CASSLGDMRGGYTF. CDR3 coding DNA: TGTGCCAGCAGCTTAGGGGACATGAGGGGAGGCTACACCTTC.

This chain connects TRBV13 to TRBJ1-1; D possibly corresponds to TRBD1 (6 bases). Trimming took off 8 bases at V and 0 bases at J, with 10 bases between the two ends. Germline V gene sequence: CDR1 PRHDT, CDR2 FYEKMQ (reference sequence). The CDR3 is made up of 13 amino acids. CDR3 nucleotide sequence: TGTGCCAGCCTGCAGGGGTTGAACACTGAAGCTTTCTTT. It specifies CASLQGLNTEAFF.

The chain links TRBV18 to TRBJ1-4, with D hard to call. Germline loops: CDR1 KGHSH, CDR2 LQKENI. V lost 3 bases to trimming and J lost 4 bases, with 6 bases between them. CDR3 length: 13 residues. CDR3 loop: CASSPLSNEKLFF. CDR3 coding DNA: TGTGCCAGCTCACCGTTGAGTAATGAAAAACTGTTTTTT.

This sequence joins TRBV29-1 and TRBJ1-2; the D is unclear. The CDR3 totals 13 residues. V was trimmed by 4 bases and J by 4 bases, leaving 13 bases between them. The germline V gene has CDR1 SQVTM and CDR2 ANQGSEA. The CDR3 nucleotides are TGCAGCGTTGGAGAGGGAACTGGCTATGGCTACACCTTC. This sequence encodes CSVGEGTGYGYTF.

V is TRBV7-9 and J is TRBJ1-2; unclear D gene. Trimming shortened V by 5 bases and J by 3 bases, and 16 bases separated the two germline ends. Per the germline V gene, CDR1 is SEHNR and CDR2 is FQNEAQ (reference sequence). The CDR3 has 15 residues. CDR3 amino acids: CASSLRSIGDYGYTF. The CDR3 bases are TGTGCCAGCAGCCTCCGCTCGATTGGCGACTATGGCTACACCTTC.

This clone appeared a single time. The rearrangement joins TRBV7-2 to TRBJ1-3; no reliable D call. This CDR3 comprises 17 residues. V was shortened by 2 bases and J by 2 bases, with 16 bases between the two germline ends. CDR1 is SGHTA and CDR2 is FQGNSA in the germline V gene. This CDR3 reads CASSLRPKGTPGNTIYF. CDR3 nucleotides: TGTGCCAGCAGCTTACGGCCAAAGGGTACCCCTGGAAACACCATATATTTT.

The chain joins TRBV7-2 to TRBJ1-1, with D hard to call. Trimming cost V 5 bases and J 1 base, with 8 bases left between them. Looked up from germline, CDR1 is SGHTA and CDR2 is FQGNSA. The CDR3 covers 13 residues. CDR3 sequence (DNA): TGTGCCAGCAGCCCATCCGGGAACACTGAAGCTTTCTTT. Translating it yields CASSPSGNTEAFF. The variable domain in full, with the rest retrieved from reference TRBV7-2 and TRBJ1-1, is GAGVSQSPSNKVTEKGKDVELRCDPISGHTALYWYRQSLGQGLEFLIYFQGNSAPDKSGLPSDRFSAERTGGSVSTLTIQRTQQEDSAVYLCASSPSGNTEAFFGQGTRLTVV.